A selection of T cell receptor beta chains follows, all from one sample in a study of blood T cell repertoires in COVID-19. Repertoires were generated with immunoSEQ multiplex PCR, while TCRdb's copy carries only in-frame clones and drops some. Among approximately 200,000 clones listed, approximately 90% were seen once. Material for sequencing was PBMCs or T cells enriched from blood (not recorded which). The receptor set was obtained from a man between 25 and 39 years old who had recovered from COVID-19. The CDR3 runs from the conserved cysteine through the conserved F or W. The D gene is left open where the match is weak. Only some rows state a clone size, as once, few, many or a class for expanded clones.

len	d_gene	v_gene	j_gene	abundance	CDR3nt	CDR3aa
13	NA	TRBV2	TRBJ1-3	NA	TGTGCCAGCAGTTATAGCTCTGGAAACACCATATATTTT	CASSYSSGNTIYF
19	NA	TRBV21-1	TRBJ2-4	NA	TGTGCCAGCAGCAAAAAGGGGGAGACGATAAAGCTAGCCAAAAACATTCAGTACTTC	CASSKKGETIKLAKNIQYF
16	TRBD2	TRBV7-8	TRBJ2-7	NA	TGTGCCAGCAGCGCCACACGTATAGCGGGAAAGCACGAGCAGTACTTC	CASSATRIAGKHEQYF
18	NA	TRBV15	TRBJ2-5	NA	TGTGCCACCAGCAGAGAATACCTAACCCGGGGTATGGTAGAGACCCAGTACTTC	CATSREYLTRGMVETQYF
14	NA	TRBV16	TRBJ2-3	NA	TGTGCCAGCAGCCATGCACTCAGCACAGATACGCAGTATTTT	CASSHALSTDTQYF
16	TRBD1	TRBV14	TRBJ1-6	NA	TGTGCCAGCAGCCAAGATGGCAGGGGGCGTGGGTCACCCCTCCACTTT	CASSQDGRGRGSPLHF
12	NA	TRBV7-9	TRBJ2-7	NA	TGTGCCAGCAGCCCCACTAGCAACGAGCAGTACTTC	CASSPTSNEQYF
14	NA	TRBV27	TRBJ2-2	NA	TGTGCCAGCAGTTTAAGCCCGAACACCGGGGAGCTGTTTTTT	CASSLSPNTGELFF
14	NA	TRBV5-1	TRBJ2-1	NA	TGCGCCAGCAGCTTAGGGGACTTTTACAATGAGCAGTTCTTC	CASSLGDFYNEQFF
15	NA	TRBV28	TRBJ1-3	NA	TGTGCCAGCAGTTTATCGCCGGGAACAGGAAACACCATATATTTT	CASSLSPGTGNTIYF
20	TRBD1	TRBV23-1	TRBJ1-5	NA	TGCGCCAGCAGCCCCCCCCTTAAAAGACAGGGATCTGGGGGCAATCAGCCCCAGCATTTT	CASSPPLKRQGSGGNQPQHF
14	NA	TRBV7-9	TRBJ2-7	few	TGTGCCAGCAGCTTAACCGGGTACTCCTACGAGCAGTACTTC	CASSLTGYSYEQYF
14	NA	TRBV11-2	TRBJ1-4	many	TGTGCCAGCAGCTTGGAGGCCTCTCATGAAAAACTGTTTTTT	CASSLEASHEKLFF
13	NA	TRBV30	TRBJ2-2	NA	TGTGCCTGGAGTGATTCGGAGACCGGGGAGCTGTTTTTT	CAWSDSETGELFF
14	TRBD2	TRBV27	TRBJ2-7	NA	TGTGCTTCCCGCGGGACTACCCTAGGTGGCGAGCAGTACTTC	CASRGTTLGGEQYF
15	NA	TRBV7-9	TRBJ1-2	NA	TGTGCCAGCAGCCGTCGGTCCAGGGACACGTATGGCTACACCTTC	CASSRRSRDTYGYTF
15	NA	TRBV29-1	TRBJ2-3	NA	TGCAGCGTTGAAGGGGGGGAAGAGGGCACAGATACGCAGTATTTT	CSVEGGEEGTDTQYF
16	TRBD2	TRBV7-9	TRBJ2-1	NA	TGTGCCAGCAGCTTTATGGCAAGGGGCGGGAGTAATGAGCAGTTCTTC	CASSFMARGGSNEQFF
15	TRBD1	TRBV5-8	TRBJ1-3	NA	TGTGCCAGCAGCTTTTACAGGGGGAGTATGGACACCATATATTTT	CASSFYRGSMDTIYF
15	NA	TRBV29-1	TRBJ2-7	NA	TGCAGCGTTGAAGGTCTGGCAGGGCGGCGAGACGAGCAGTACTTC	CSVEGLAGRRDEQYF
15	NA	TRBV5-1	TRBJ2-5	NA	TGCGCCAGCAGCTTAACTTTCGGGTACCAAGAGACCCAGTACTTC	CASSLTFGYQETQYF
14	NA	TRBV7-9	TRBJ1-2	NA	TGTGCCAGCAGCTTAACAACGACTAACTATGGCTACACCTTC	CASSLTTTNYGYTF
15	NA	TRBV7-9	TRBJ2-7	NA	TGTGCCAGCAGCTTAGACAGGGGGGGTACCTACGAGCAGTACTTC	CASSLDRGGTYEQYF
17	TRBD2	TRBV14	TRBJ2-2	NA	TGTGCCAGCAGCCTGTGGGGAGTAGCGGGGAACACCGGGGAGCTGTTTTTT	CASSLWGVAGNTGELFF
19	TRBD2	TRBV27	TRBJ2-3	NA	TGTGCCAGCAGTTTATCGACGGGAGGACTAGCGGGAGGCACAGATACGCAGTATTTT	CASSLSTGGLAGGTDTQYF
14	NA	TRBV6-1	TRBJ2-7	NA	TGTGCCAGCAGTGCAGCGGGACAGATCTACGAGCAGTACTTC	CASSAAGQIYEQYF
18	NA	TRBV7-6	TRBJ1-1	NA	TGTGCCAGCAGCTCCCTAGTCCGGGACACAAGAAGGGGGTCTGAAGCTTTCTTT	CASSSLVRDTRRGSEAFF
15	NA	TRBV7-9	TRBJ1-2	NA	TGTGCCAGCAGCTTAGAGTCAGGGAAAGGCTATGGCTACACCTTC	CASSLESGKGYGYTF
15	TRBD2	TRBV4-1	TRBJ2-5	NA	TGCGCCAGCAGCCACGCTAGCGGGGGAAAAGAGACCCAGTACTTC	CASSHASGGKETQYF
13	NA	TRBV14	TRBJ1-2	NA	TGTGCCAGCAGCCCGAGGGTCTCTGGAGTCTACACCTTC	CASSPRVSGVYTF
11	NA	TRBV12-3/TRBV12-4	TRBJ2-1	NA	TGTGCCAGCAGTATCTACGGGGAGCAGTTCTTC	CASSIYGEQFF